This record looks at one TCR beta chain sequence and its context. Deletions cut 3 bases from V and 4 bases from J, with 11 bases between. CDR3 length: 14 residues. Germline loops: CDR1 SGHKS, CDR2 YYEKEE (reference sequence). The data were obtained in a study of blood T cell repertoires in COVID-19. Study-level information: Samples representing acute and convalescent COVID-19 were sourced from the United States, Italy and Spain. T cells, B-cell-depleted T cells, or PBMCs supplied cDNA or gDNA.

Original data processing: The assay estimated nucleated cells by amplifying reference gene primers. Profiled with immunoSEQ multiplex PCR; TCRdb holds only in-frame clones, not every one. Clone size and the V and J calls come from that table; the DNA yielded D and trimming. The profile shows about 380,000 clones, about 85% of them singletons. This receptor was identified in a woman aged 18-35 years with acute or convalescent COVID-19. The sample was peripheral blood. The chain combines TRBV5-5 with TRBJ1-3; D remains unclear. CDR3: CASSSLTEGNTIYF. The CDR3 region has the DNA TGTGCCAGCAGCTCCTTGACGGAGGGAAACACCATATATTTT.